Sequencing of this TCR beta chain was carried out in a study of lymphopenia after photon versus proton radiotherapy. Study-level findings and limits: Relative stability marked proton patients; photon patients lost diversity and naive cells.

The germline V and J ends were trimmed by 5 bases and 2 bases, with 13 bases remaining between them. This CDR3 region has 15 residues. The germline V gene encodes CDR1 SGHTA and CDR2 FQGNSA. Regarding this clone: Its antigen remains unidentified.

Here immunoSEQ multiplex PCR was the method, and the copy in TCRdb shows in-frame clones only, minus some. Of about 23,000 clones listed, approximately 91% are singletons. This clonotype originated in a woman in her 70s with pancreatic cancer. Some clones in this sample may be carry-over from other donors' samples. V is TRBV7-2 and J is TRBJ2-1; possible D gene TRBD2, 5 bases. The sequencing here drew on peripheral blood, taken from a patient treated with proton-based radiotherapy. CDR3: CASSPPSGTYNEQFF. The DNA of the CDR3 is TGTGCCAGCAGCCCGCCCAGCGGTACCTACAATGAGCAGTTCTTC.